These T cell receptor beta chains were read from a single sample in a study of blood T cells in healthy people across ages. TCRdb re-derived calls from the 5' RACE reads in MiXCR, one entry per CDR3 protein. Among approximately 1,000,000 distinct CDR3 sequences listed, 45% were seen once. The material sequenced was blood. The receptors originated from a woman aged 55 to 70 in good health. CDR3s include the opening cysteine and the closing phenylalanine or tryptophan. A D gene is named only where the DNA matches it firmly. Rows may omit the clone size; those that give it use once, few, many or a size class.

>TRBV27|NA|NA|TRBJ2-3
TGTGCCAGCAGTCCACTGGTAGGGATCACAGATACGCAGTATTTT
CASSPLVGITDTQYF
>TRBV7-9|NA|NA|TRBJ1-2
TGTGCCAGCAGCTCCGGAGGGGGGGGGCATGGCTACACCTTC
CASSSGGGGHGYTF
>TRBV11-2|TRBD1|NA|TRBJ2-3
TGTGCCAGCAGCTCAGGACAGGGAGTATGGGGTGATACGCAGTATTTT
CASSSGQGVWGDTQYF
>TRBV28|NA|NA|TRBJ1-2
TGTGCCAGCAGTTTGGGGGTTCGACGAGGCTACACCTTC
CASSLGVRRGYTF
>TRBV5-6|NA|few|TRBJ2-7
TGTGCCAGCAGCTTGGTTGGGGAGCTGCCCTACGAGCAGTACTTC
CASSLVGELPYEQYF
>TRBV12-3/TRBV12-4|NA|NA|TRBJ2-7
TGTGCCAGCAGTCGAATATCCGAGCAGTACTTC
CASSRISEQYF
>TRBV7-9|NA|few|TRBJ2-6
TGTGCCAGCAGCTATACACTCTCTGGGGCCAACGTCCTGACTTTC
CASSYTLSGANVLTF
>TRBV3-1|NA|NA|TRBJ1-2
TGTGCCAGCAGCCACCCACAGGGTAACTATGGCTACACCTTC
CASSHPQGNYGYTF
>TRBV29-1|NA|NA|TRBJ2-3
TGCAGCGTTGGTCACAAGTTTGGGGACGCGCAGTATTTT
CSVGHKFGDAQYF
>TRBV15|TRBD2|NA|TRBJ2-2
TGTGCCACCGCAGGGCTAGCGGGAGTTGGGACCGGGGAGCTGTTTTTT
CATAGLAGVGTGELFF
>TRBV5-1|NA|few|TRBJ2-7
TGCGCCAGCAGCCTTCGGGACTCCTCCGGCTACGAGCAGTACTTC
CASSLRDSSGYEQYF
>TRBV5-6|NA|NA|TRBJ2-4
TGTGCCAGCAGTAATACAGTAGCCAAAAACATTCAGTACTTC
CASSNTVAKNIQYF
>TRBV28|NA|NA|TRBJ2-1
TGTGCCAGCAGTTTGGGGTCAGTGGCCGTCAGGGAATCCTACAATGAGCAGTTCTTC
CASSLGSVAVRESYNEQFF
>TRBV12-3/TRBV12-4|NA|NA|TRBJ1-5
TGTGCCAGCAGTTTTGGCCAAATAAATCAGCCCCAGCATTTT
CASSFGQINQPQHF
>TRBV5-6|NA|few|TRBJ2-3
TGTGCCAGCACACCATTGGGGCAGGGTGAAGATACGCAGTATTTT
CASTPLGQGEDTQYF
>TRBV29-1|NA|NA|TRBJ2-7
TGCAGCGTTGAAGTAGGAGGTTCCCTATTGAGCAATGAGCAGTACTTC
CSVEVGGSLLSNEQYF
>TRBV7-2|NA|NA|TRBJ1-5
TGTGCCAGCAGCTCCACATGGAGCAATCAGCCCCAGCATTTT
CASSSTWSNQPQHF
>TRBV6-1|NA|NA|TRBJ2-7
TGTGCCAGCGAGGCCTACGAGCAGTACTTC
CASEAYEQYF
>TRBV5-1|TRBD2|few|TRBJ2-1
TGCGCCAGCAACCTCCTAGCGGGAGGGTCCAATGAGCAGTTCTTC
CASNLLAGGSNEQFF
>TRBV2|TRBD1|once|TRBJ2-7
TGTGCCAGCAGACAATCCGGGACAGGGTTCCAAAACTACGAGCAGTACTTC
CASRQSGTGFQNYEQYF
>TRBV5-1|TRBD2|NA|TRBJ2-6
TGCGCCAGCAGCTCCGGACTAGCGGCCTCTGGGGCCAACGTCCTGACTTTC
CASSSGLAASGANVLTF
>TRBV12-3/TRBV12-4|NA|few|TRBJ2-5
TGTGCCAGCAGTTTGGGCGGTGGAGGGACCCAGTACTTC
CASSLGGGGTQYF
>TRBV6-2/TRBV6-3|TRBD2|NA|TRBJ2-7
TGTGCCAGCAGTCCCCCGGGGGGAGGGCTCAATGAGCAGTACTTC
CASSPPGGGLNEQYF
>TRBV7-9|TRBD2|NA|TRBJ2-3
TGTGCCAGCAGGGGACTAGTCACAGATACGCAGTATTTT
CASRGLVTDTQYF
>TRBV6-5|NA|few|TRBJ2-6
TGTGCCAGCTTCGGTGCAGCTTCGTCTGGGGCCAACGTCCTGACTTTC
CASFGAASSGANVLTF
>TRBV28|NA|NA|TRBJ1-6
TGTGCCAGCAGTTTCGGCAGGGATTCACCCCTCCACTTT
CASSFGRDSPLHF
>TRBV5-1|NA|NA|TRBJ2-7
TGCGCCAGCAGCTTGGGTGGAACAGACGTCCCCTACGAGCAGTACTTC
CASSLGGTDVPYEQYF
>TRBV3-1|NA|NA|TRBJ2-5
TGTGCCAGCAGCTCCAGACTAGCTGGGACAAAAGAGACCCAGTACTTC
CASSSRLAGTKETQYF